The rows below give T cell receptor beta chains drawn from one sample of a study of graft-versus-host responses after intestinal transplantation. Assay used: immunoSEQ multiplex PCR; TCRdb lists only in-frame clones, some missing. The data show 20,000 to 25,000 clones, about a third seen once. Sequencing used alloreactive CD8+ T cells from a mixed lymphocyte reaction culture, obtained before intestinal transplant. The receptors originated from a human patient who received an intestinal transplant. CDR3s include the opening cysteine and the closing phenylalanine or tryptophan. The D gene is left open where the match is weak. Only some rows state a clone size, as once, few, many or a class for expanded clones.

v_gene: TRBV2
j_gene: TRBJ2-7
d_gene: NA
abundance: NA
CDR3aa: CASRMNYEQYF
CDR3nt: TGTGCCAGCCGGATGAACTACGAGCAGTACTTC

v_gene: TRBV27
j_gene: TRBJ1-5
d_gene: NA
abundance: NA
CDR3aa: CASSLVGTQPQHF
CDR3nt: TGTGCCAGCAGTTTGGTGGGGACTCAGCCCCAGCATTTT

v_gene: TRBV25-1
j_gene: TRBJ1-5
d_gene: NA
abundance: NA
CDR3aa: CASSDPRRVINQPQHF
CDR3nt: TGTGCCAGCAGTGATCCTCGGAGGGTTATTAATCAGCCCCAGCATTTT

v_gene: TRBV6-5
j_gene: TRBJ1-2
d_gene: NA
abundance: NA
CDR3aa: CASSYIGGYGYTF
CDR3nt: TGTGCCAGCAGTTACATCGGGGGCTATGGCTACACCTTC

v_gene: TRBV27
j_gene: TRBJ1-1
d_gene: NA
abundance: NA
CDR3aa: CASSADWGTEAFF
CDR3nt: TGTGCCAGCAGTGCAGACTGGGGGACTGAAGCTTTCTTT

v_gene: TRBV4-1
j_gene: TRBJ2-5
d_gene: NA
abundance: NA
CDR3aa: CASSQRTLGERETQYF
CDR3nt: TGCGCCAGCAGCCAACGAACGTTGGGGGAAAGAGAGACCCAGTACTTC

v_gene: TRBV6-1
j_gene: TRBJ2-3
d_gene: NA
abundance: NA
CDR3aa: CASSHGGADTQYF
CDR3nt: TGTGCCAGCAGTCACGGGGGTGCAGATACGCAGTATTTT

v_gene: TRBV7-6
j_gene: TRBJ2-1
d_gene: NA
abundance: few
CDR3aa: CASSLEVRGDEQFF
CDR3nt: TGTGCCAGCAGCTTAGAGGTCAGGGGAGATGAGCAGTTCTTC

v_gene: TRBV7-2
j_gene: TRBJ2-4
d_gene: TRBD2
abundance: medium-sized
CDR3aa: CASSNRLGGGNIQYF
CDR3nt: TGTGCCAGCAGCAATCGGTTGGGGGGAGGGAACATTCAGTACTTC

v_gene: TRBV6-9
j_gene: TRBJ1-5
d_gene: TRBD1
abundance: NA
CDR3aa: CASSEDRENQPQHF
CDR3nt: TGTGCCAGCAGTGAGGACAGGGAAAATCAGCCCCAGCATTTT

v_gene: TRBV29-1
j_gene: TRBJ2-7
d_gene: NA
abundance: NA
CDR3aa: CSVEYRYAYLDTAEQYF
CDR3nt: TGCAGCGTTGAATACAGGTACGCCTACCTGGATACGGCCGAGCAGTACTTC

v_gene: TRBV19
j_gene: TRBJ2-7
d_gene: TRBD1
abundance: NA
CDR3aa: CASSAGQGGQYEQYF
CDR3nt: TGTGCCAGTAGTGCCGGACAGGGGGGCCAGTACGAGCAGTACTTC

v_gene: TRBV6-5
j_gene: TRBJ1-2
d_gene: NA
abundance: few
CDR3aa: CASRGAGLTYGYTF
CDR3nt: TGTGCCAGCAGAGGTGCAGGATTAACCTATGGCTACACCTTC

v_gene: TRBV4-2
j_gene: TRBJ1-1
d_gene: TRBD1
abundance: NA
CDR3aa: CASSQVLRTGGGQAFF
CDR3nt: TGTGCCAGCAGCCAAGTTCTAAGGACAGGGGGCGGGCAAGCTTTCTTT

v_gene: TRBV9
j_gene: TRBJ2-1
d_gene: TRBD2
abundance: NA
CDR3aa: CASSVVASGGVNEQFF
CDR3nt: TGTGCCAGCAGCGTAGTAGCGAGCGGGGGGGTCAATGAGCAGTTCTTC

v_gene: TRBV4-2
j_gene: TRBJ1-1
d_gene: NA
abundance: NA
CDR3aa: CASSQEEGGTEAFF
CDR3nt: TGTGCCAGCAGCCAAGAGGAGGGGGGCACTGAAGCTTTCTTT

v_gene: TRBV7-9
j_gene: TRBJ2-7
d_gene: NA
abundance: many
CDR3aa: CASSSASYEQYF
CDR3nt: TGTGCCAGCAGCTCAGCGAGCTACGAGCAGTACTTC

v_gene: TRBV4-1
j_gene: TRBJ2-5
d_gene: TRBD1
abundance: few
CDR3aa: CASSPQTGRETQYF
CDR3nt: TGCGCCAGCAGCCCACAGACAGGGCGAGAGACCCAGTACTTC

v_gene: TRBV6-6
j_gene: TRBJ2-7
d_gene: NA
abundance: few
CDR3aa: CASSYSMVYEQYF
CDR3nt: TGTGCCAGCAGTTACTCGATGGTCTACGAGCAGTACTTC

v_gene: TRBV6-6
j_gene: TRBJ2-7
d_gene: NA
abundance: NA
CDR3aa: CASSYVRAIGEQYF
CDR3nt: TGTGCCAGCAGTTACGTTAGGGCGATCGGCGAGCAGTACTTC

v_gene: TRBV13
j_gene: TRBJ2-1
d_gene: TRBD2
abundance: few
CDR3aa: CASSPWGGGKNEQFF
CDR3nt: TGTGCCAGCAGCCCCTGGGGCGGGGGGAAGAATGAGCAGTTCTTC

v_gene: TRBV4-1
j_gene: TRBJ2-7
d_gene: TRBD2
abundance: medium-sized
CDR3aa: CASSQSSGWTYEQYF
CDR3nt: TGCGCCAGCAGCCAATCTAGCGGGTGGACCTACGAGCAGTACTTC

v_gene: TRBV28
j_gene: TRBJ2-7
d_gene: TRBD2
abundance: NA
CDR3aa: CASSLLAGGPLADPREQYF
CDR3nt: TGTGCCAGCAGTTTACTAGCGGGAGGACCGTTGGCAGATCCCCGCGAGCAGTACTTC

v_gene: TRBV27
j_gene: TRBJ2-7
d_gene: NA
abundance: NA
CDR3aa: CASSLGPAPYEQYF
CDR3nt: TGTGCCAGCAGTTTAGGTCCAGCGCCCTACGAGCAGTACTTC

v_gene: TRBV11-2
j_gene: TRBJ2-7
d_gene: NA
abundance: few
CDR3aa: CASSSYGGDSYEQYF
CDR3nt: TGTGCCAGCAGCTCCTATGGTGGGGACTCCTACGAGCAGTACTTC

v_gene: TRBV9
j_gene: TRBJ2-1
d_gene: NA
abundance: few
CDR3aa: CASLSGQKYNEQFF
CDR3nt: TGTGCCAGCTTATCCGGACAGAAATACAATGAGCAGTTCTTC

v_gene: TRBV28
j_gene: TRBJ1-1
d_gene: NA
abundance: NA
CDR3aa: CASSSRTRYDTEAFF
CDR3nt: TGTGCCAGCAGTTCACGGACCAGGTATGACACTGAAGCTTTCTTT

v_gene: TRBV29-1
j_gene: TRBJ2-1
d_gene: TRBD2
abundance: few
CDR3aa: CSVDGTSRRNYNEQFF
CDR3nt: TGCAGCGTGGACGGGACTAGCAGAAGGAACTACAATGAGCAGTTCTTC

v_gene: TRBV29-1
j_gene: TRBJ1-1
d_gene: NA
abundance: few
CDR3aa: CSVRLGEAFF
CDR3nt: TGCAGCGTCCGATTGGGTGAAGCTTTCTTT

v_gene: TRBV4-1
j_gene: TRBJ2-5
d_gene: NA
abundance: NA
CDR3aa: CASSQATRGQETQYF
CDR3nt: TGCGCCAGCAGCCAAGCGACTAGGGGACAAGAGACCCAGTACTTC

v_gene: TRBV11-1
j_gene: TRBJ2-1
d_gene: NA
abundance: NA
CDR3aa: CASSFPRDTSPYNEQFF
CDR3nt: TGTGCCAGCAGCTTCCCCAGGGATACCTCTCCCTACAATGAGCAGTTCTTC

v_gene: TRBV6-1
j_gene: TRBJ2-7
d_gene: NA
abundance: medium-sized
CDR3aa: CASSEARGGSYEQYF
CDR3nt: TGTGCCAGCAGTGAAGCGCGAGGGGGTTCCTACGAGCAGTACTTC

v_gene: TRBV29-1
j_gene: TRBJ1-2
d_gene: NA
abundance: NA
CDR3aa: CSVTPGQKHGYTF
CDR3nt: TGCAGCGTTACCCCAGGACAGAAGCATGGCTACACCTTC

v_gene: TRBV7-9
j_gene: TRBJ2-7
d_gene: NA
abundance: NA
CDR3aa: CASSLLEAYEQYF
CDR3nt: TGTGCCAGCAGCTTACTAGAAGCCTACGAGCAGTACTTC

v_gene: TRBV13
j_gene: TRBJ1-2
d_gene: TRBD1
abundance: NA
CDR3aa: CASSPGQGNYGYTF
CDR3nt: TGTGCCAGCAGCCCGGGACAGGGGAACTATGGCTACACCTTC

v_gene: TRBV6-5
j_gene: TRBJ2-3
d_gene: NA
abundance: few
CDR3aa: CASSYSGDTQYF
CDR3nt: TGTGCCAGCAGTTACTCCGGGGATACGCAGTATTTT

v_gene: TRBV11-3
j_gene: TRBJ2-7
d_gene: NA
abundance: few
CDR3aa: CASSLGVSYEQYF
CDR3nt: TGTGCCAGCAGCTTGGGGGTCTCCTACGAGCAGTACTTC

v_gene: TRBV7-9
j_gene: TRBJ1-5
d_gene: NA
abundance: medium-sized
CDR3aa: CASSSGGASNQPQHF
CDR3nt: TGTGCCAGCAGCTCAGGAGGGGCTAGCAATCAGCCCCAGCATTTT

v_gene: TRBV7-9
j_gene: TRBJ2-1
d_gene: TRBD1
abundance: NA
CDR3aa: CASSTGTGGRNEQFF
CDR3nt: TGTGCCAGCAGCACCGGGACAGGGGGTAGGAATGAGCAGTTCTTC

v_gene: TRBV5-6
j_gene: TRBJ2-7
d_gene: NA
abundance: NA
CDR3aa: CASSLYTRDYEQYF
CDR3nt: TGTGCCAGCAGCTTGTACACTAGAGACTACGAGCAGTACTTC

v_gene: TRBV29-1
j_gene: TRBJ2-7
d_gene: TRBD2
abundance: few
CDR3aa: CSVAGLARSNYEQYF
CDR3nt: TGCAGCGTGGCGGGACTAGCGAGATCGAATTACGAGCAGTACTTC

v_gene: TRBV27
j_gene: TRBJ2-3
d_gene: TRBD1
abundance: NA
CDR3aa: CASTPWTGAPDTQYF
CDR3nt: TGTGCCAGCACCCCCTGGACAGGGGCCCCAGATACGCAGTATTTT

v_gene: TRBV30
j_gene: TRBJ1-6
d_gene: NA
abundance: NA
CDR3aa: CAWSVGSPLHF
CDR3nt: TGTGCCTGGAGTGTAGGGTCACCCCTCCACTTT

v_gene: TRBV5-5
j_gene: TRBJ2-1
d_gene: NA
abundance: NA
CDR3aa: CASSVVPGPEFSPHDEQFF
CDR3nt: TGTGCCAGCAGCGTCGTACCGGGCCCAGAATTTTCCCCTCATGATGAGCAGTTCTTC

v_gene: TRBV6-6
j_gene: TRBJ1-5
d_gene: NA
abundance: NA
CDR3aa: CASSFPTESNQPQHF
CDR3nt: TGTGCCAGCAGTTTCCCGACAGAGAGCAATCAGCCCCAGCATTTT

v_gene: TRBV28
j_gene: TRBJ2-7
d_gene: TRBD2
abundance: few
CDR3aa: CASSLGLAYEQYF
CDR3nt: TGTGCCAGCAGCCTAGGACTAGCTTACGAGCAGTACTTC

v_gene: TRBV27
j_gene: TRBJ2-7
d_gene: NA
abundance: few
CDR3aa: CASRDRQSLDDEQYF
CDR3nt: TGTGCCAGCAGGGATCGACAGAGCCTAGACGACGAGCAGTACTTC

v_gene: TRBV27
j_gene: TRBJ2-1
d_gene: NA
abundance: NA
CDR3aa: CASSLIVWGEQFF
CDR3nt: TGTGCCAGCAGTTTAATTGTGTGGGGTGAGCAGTTCTTC

v_gene: TRBV10-2
j_gene: TRBJ2-1
d_gene: NA
abundance: NA
CDR3aa: CASSEGDEQFF
CDR3nt: TGCGCCAGCAGTGAGGGGGATGAGCAGTTCTTC

v_gene: TRBV6-9
j_gene: TRBJ2-7
d_gene: TRBD1
abundance: NA
CDR3aa: CASSYSDRVEQYF
CDR3nt: TGTGCCAGCAGTTACTCGGACAGGGTCGAGCAGTACTTC

v_gene: TRBV9
j_gene: TRBJ2-7
d_gene: TRBD1
abundance: few
CDR3aa: CASSPRTGLSRYEQYF
CDR3nt: TGTGCCAGCAGCCCCCGGACAGGGTTAAGCAGGTACGAGCAGTACTTC